These 3 T cell receptor beta chains originate from one sample sequenced in a study of T-cell memory formation after mild COVID-19. TCRdb itself ran the 5' RACE reads through MiXCR, one entry per CDR3 protein. The sample carries under 200,000 distinct CDR3 sequences, 11% recorded once. The sequenced sample consisted of PBMCs or a T cell subset sorted from them (not recorded which). These receptors were collected from a man younger than 35 who had mild COVID-19 (a few samples of this study predate the infection). Cell type and time point are not known.

This chain links TRBV27 with TRBJ2-5, with 9 bases aligning to TRBD2. Germline CDR1 reads MNHEY; CDR2 reads SMNVEV (reference sequence). V dropped 3 bases and J dropped 4; count of bases not matched to a gene: 6. The CDR3 spans 15 residues. CDR3 in DNA: TGTGCCAGCAGTTTGCGGGGGGGCGACGTAGAGACCCAGTACTTC. Protein: CASSLRGGDVETQYF.

Ten or more counts support this clonotype. The V gene is TRBV20-1, the J gene TRBJ2-5; TRBD1 matches at 10 bases. The CDR3 consists of 14 residues. Germline CDR1 reads DFQATT; CDR2 reads SNEGSKA (reference sequence). V lost 7 bases, J lost 5 bases, and 10 bases stayed unmatched. The DNA for the CDR3 is TGCAGTGTTACCCGACAGGGGGCGAGGGAGACCCAGTACTTC. This encodes CSVTRQGARETQYF.

This clonotype was observed a handful of times. The chain combines TRBV12-3 or TRBV12-4 with TRBJ2-7; no clear D gene. This CDR3 is built from 11 residues. Trimming left V 2 bases short and J 7 bases short, with 6 bases between. Here the CDR3 reads CASSLYREQYF. CDR3 sequence (DNA): TGTGCCAGCAGTTTATATCGGGAGCAGTACTTC.